One and the same sample provided the 25 T cell receptor beta chains below, sequenced in a study of T-cell memory formation after mild COVID-19. TCRdb re-analysed the 5' RACE reads in MiXCR, keeping a single row per CDR3 protein. Here the sample spans tens of thousands of distinct CDR3 sequences, approximately 9.1% being singletons. The sample comprised PBMCs or a T cell subset sorted from them (not recorded which). These receptor sequences come from an adult woman who had mild COVID-19 (a few samples of this study predate the infection). Cell type and time point are not known.

The chain is built from TRBV30 and TRBJ2-3, with 13 nucleotides matching TRBD2. With V trimmed by 3 bases and J by 8 bases, 11 bases remained unmatched. Germline V gives CDR1 GTSNPN, CDR2 SVGIG (reference sequence). The CDR3 loop spans 16 amino acids. The CDR3 DNA reads as TGTGCCTGGAGCAGTCCTGGACTAGCGGGAGTTGGTACGCAGTATTTT. This codes for CAWSSPGLAGVGTQYF.

This clonotype was detected only a few times. J is TRBJ2-3 and V is TRBV7-2; D uncertain. From germline, CDR1 is SGHTA and CDR2 FQGNSA. The V gene lost 2 bases and the J gene lost 5 bases, with 14 bases spanning the gap. The CDR3 is made up of 15 amino acids. CDR3 in amino acids: CASSLTVELLDTQYF. The DNA of the CDR3 is TGTGCCAGCAGCTTAACGGTGGAACTACTAGATACGCAGTATTTT.

This clonotype was seen repeatedly, ten times or more. The rearrangement joins TRBV11-3 to TRBJ2-1, with 16 bases fitting TRBD2. Germline trimming cut 5 bases from V and 2 bases from J; bases unmatched to any gene: 12. The CDR3 consists of 20 residues. Germline V lookup: CDR1 SGHNT, CDR2 YENEEA. For the CDR3, the DNA is TGTGCCAGCAGCCCCCGGAGGGGACTAGCGGGAGGGAGCGCCTACAATGAGCAGTTCTTC. This sequence encodes CASSPRRGLAGGSAYNEQFF.

The chain combines TRBV11-2 with TRBJ2-2; 10 nucleotides align to TRBD1. Germline V gene lookup returns CDR1 SGHAT and CDR2 FQNNGV. V shed 5 bases and J 7 bases; nucleotides not matched to a gene: 10. The CDR3 is made up of 16 amino acids. This CDR3 reads CASSARTGGTHGELFF. CDR3 DNA sequence: TGTGCCAGCAGCGCCCGGACAGGGGGAACGCACGGGGAGCTGTTTTTT.

In its sample, this clonotype was seen a few times. This chain connects TRBV29-1 to TRBJ2-4, with TRBD1 matching over 8 bases. After removal of 1 base from V and 2 bases from J, the junction contained 7 bases not matched to a gene. Germline V gene lookup returns CDR1 SQVTM and CDR2 ANQGSEA. The CDR3 is made up of 16 amino acids. Here the CDR3 DNA reads TGCAGCGTTGAAGGAGTAACAGGGGGGCCCAAAAACATTCAGTACTTC. Translated: CSVEGVTGGPKNIQYF.

V is TRBV12-3 or TRBV12-4 and J is TRBJ1-2, with a tentative D call TRBD1 (6 bases). CDR3 length equals 12 residues. The ends were cut back, 8 bases at V and 5 bases at J, with 12 bases in the middle. The CDR3 DNA reads as TGTGCCAGCCGAAAACAGGGTTATGGCTACACCTTC. This gives the protein CASRKQGYGYTF.

This clonotype occurred many times. The chain links TRBV9 to TRBJ2-5, with 15 positions matching TRBD2. Germline assignment: CDR1 SGDLS and CDR2 YYNGEE. The V gene end was trimmed by 3 bases and the J gene end by 5 bases; junction bases not matched to a gene: 5. The CDR3 extends over 16 amino acids. CDR3 sequence (DNA): TGTGCCAGCAGCGGGACTAGCGGGGGGGCCGTTGAGACCCAGTACTTC. Protein: CASSGTSGGAVETQYF.

This clonotype occurred many times. The V call is TRBV7-2, the J call TRBJ2-1; D remains ambiguous. Trimming stripped 3 bases from V and 3 bases from J, with 6 bases between. This CDR3 region has 13 residues. Germline-derived CDR1 and CDR2 are SGHTA and FQGNSA. In nucleotides, the CDR3 is TGTGCCAGCAGCTTTGCAGTCTACAATGAGCAGTTCTTC. Translated, it gives CASSFAVYNEQFF.

The V gene is TRBV4-1, the J gene TRBJ2-7; TRBD2 matches 7 bases. With V trimmed by 0 bases and J by 2 bases, 4 bases remained unmatched. Per the germline V gene, CDR1 is MGHRA and CDR2 is YSYEKL. There are 15 residues in the CDR3. CDR3 bases: TGCGCCAGCAGCCAAGAGCGGGAGAGTCCCTACGAGCAGTACTTC. Protein sequence: CASSQERESPYEQYF.

The V call is TRBV6-5, the J call TRBJ1-1; possibly TRBD1 for D (5 bases). Trimming stripped 6 bases from V and 1 base from J, with 12 bases between. CDR1 and CDR2 (germline): MNHEY, SVGAGI. CDR3 length equals 14 residues. CDR3 protein: CASSYGQKNTEAFF. In nucleotides, the CDR3 is TGTGCCAGCAGCTACGGACAAAAGAACACTGAAGCTTTCTTT.

The chain couples TRBV20-1 to TRBJ1-1; D possibly corresponds to TRBD1 (5 bases). Per germline, CDR1 DFQATT and CDR2 SNEGSKA (reference sequence). CDR3 size: 14 residues. V lost 3 bases, J lost 1 base, and 12 bases lay in between. For the CDR3, the DNA is TGCAGTGCTAGCCCTCTCGACAGGAACACTGAAGCTTTCTTT. Its translation is CSASPLDRNTEAFF.

This clonotype was counted between two and nine times. The V and J genes are TRBV9 and TRBJ2-7, with TRBD2 matching 8 bases. CDR1 is SGDLS and CDR2 is YYNGEE in the germline V gene. The trim removed 0 bases at V and 3 bases at J, leaving 2 bases unmatched. CDR3 length equals 14 residues. In DNA, the CDR3 is TGTGCCAGCAGCGTAGCAGGGACTAGCTACGAGCAGTACTTC. Its protein is CASSVAGTSYEQYF.

CDR3 sequence reads: CASSPGTGVNTEAFF. CDR3 DNA: TGTGCCAGCAGCCCGGGGACAGGAGTGAACACTGAAGCTTTCTTT. J is TRBJ1-1 and V is TRBV7-2, with 8 nucleotides matching TRBD1. CDR3 size: 15 residues. The junction had 5 bases not matched to a gene; V was cut back by 5 bases and J by 0 bases. CDR1 and CDR2 from the germline V gene are SGHTA and FQGNSA.

The chain joins TRBV4-1 to TRBJ1-1; D is ambiguous. Deletions cut 3 bases from V and 3 bases from J, with 14 bases between. Germline-derived CDR1 and CDR2 are MGHRA and YSYEKL. The CDR3 runs 15 residues. The CDR3 DNA reads as TGCGCCAGCAGCCAGATGGTATTGGCCGACACTGAAGCTTTCTTT. Translated: CASSQMVLADTEAFF.

Only a few counts were recorded for this clonotype. The gene calls are TRBV29-1 and TRBJ1-4; unclear D gene. The CDR3 is made up of 11 amino acids. The germline V gene encodes CDR1 SQVTM and CDR2 ANQGSEA. CDR3 DNA: TGCGGAGTAGGTGGGGAAGGAAAACTGTTTTTT. This translates into CGVGGEGKLFF.

In this sample, this clonotype turned up a few times. This chain joins TRBV24-1 and TRBJ2-1, with TRBD2 matching over 9 bases. This CDR3 has 12 residues. V was clipped by 10 bases and J by 9 bases; unmatched bases: 6. Looked up from germline, CDR1 is KGHDR and CDR2 is SFDVKD. Written as DNA, the CDR3 is TGTGCCACGCGGGGGGGTTTCGGTGAGCAGTTCTTC. It translates to CATRGGFGEQFF.

This clonotype was detected a few times. J is TRBJ2-7 and V is TRBV5-1; D uncertain. Germline V gene sequence: CDR1 SGHRS, CDR2 YFSETQ. Trimming cost V 0 bases and J 0 bases, with 10 bases left between them. The CDR3 sequence is 15 residues long. This CDR3 is CASSLAAGSSYEQYF. CDR3 bases: TGCGCCAGCAGCTTGGCCGCCGGCAGCTCCTACGAGCAGTACTTC.

This clonotype was counted ten times or more. V gene TRBV11-2 combines with J gene TRBJ2-7; 7 bases fit TRBD2. The trim removed 3 bases at V and 3 bases at J, leaving 2 bases unmatched. Germline-derived CDR1 and CDR2 are SGHAT and FQNNGV. This CDR3 is built from 13 residues. The CDR3 DNA reads TGTGCCAGCAGCTTTTCGGGGGGCTACGAGCAGTACTTC. Amino acids: CASSFSGGYEQYF.

This clonotype was picked up many times. This chain links TRBV5-1 with TRBJ2-3; D possibly corresponds to TRBD2 (5 bases). Germline V gives CDR1 SGHRS, CDR2 YFSETQ. V was clipped by 0 bases and J by 5 bases, with 10 bases between them. This CDR3 contains 14 residues. CDR3 loop: CASSLAPGGDTQYF. CDR3 sequence (DNA): TGCGCCAGCAGCTTGGCCCCCGGAGGAGATACGCAGTATTTT.

This clonotype was seen many times. The gene calls are TRBV7-9 and TRBJ2-1; D is undetermined. V lost 2 bases and J lost 6, with 2 bases in between. The CDR3 loop spans 11 amino acids. The germline gives CDR1 SEHNR, CDR2 FQNEAQ (reference sequence). This CDR3 reads CASSLINEQFF. CDR3 DNA: TGTGCCAGCAGCTTAATCAATGAGCAGTTCTTC.

This clonotype was picked up a small number of times. The CDR3 nucleotides are TGTGCCACCAGTGATGCCAGGGCAGAGGAGCTGTTTTTT. Its protein product is CATSDARAEELFF. The V gene is TRBV24-1, the J gene TRBJ2-2; perhaps TRBD1 as D (5 bases). CDR1 and CDR2 (germline): KGHDR, SFDVKD. The length of the CDR3 is 13 residues. V was shortened by 3 bases and J by 10 bases, with 11 bases between the two germline ends.

This clonotype showed up many times. The gene calls are TRBV24-1 and TRBJ2-7; 10 nucleotides line up with TRBD1. The germline CDR1 and CDR2 sequences are KGHDR and SFDVKD. CDR3 length: 13 residues. Losses at the gene ends were 4 bases for V and 6 bases for J; bases not matched to a gene: 2. CDR3 in amino acids: CATSEWTGGEQYF. CDR3 sequence (DNA): TGTGCCACCAGTGAGTGGACAGGGGGCGAGCAGTACTTC.

This clonotype was seen a few times. The V and J genes are TRBV5-5 and TRBJ1-3; D is uncertain. This CDR3 is built from 14 residues. Germline lookup yields CDR1 SGHKS and CDR2 YYEKEE (reference sequence). V lost 6 bases to trimming and J lost 3 bases, with 13 bases between them. This chain's CDR3 is CASTSSEVGNTIYF. The CDR3 region has the DNA TGTGCCAGCACCTCCTCCGAGGTTGGAAACACCATATATTTT.

This clonotype has more than one count but fewer than ten. The chain joins TRBV4-1 to TRBJ1-2; TRBD1 aligns across 10 bases. The CDR3 has 15 residues. V lost 3 bases and J lost 8; bases outside the gene matches: 9. CDR1 is MGHRA and CDR2 is YSYEKL in the germline V gene. This CDR3 reads CASSQPRQGAGGYTF. CDR3 sequence (DNA): TGCGCCAGCAGCCAGCCTCGACAGGGGGCAGGGGGCTACACCTTC.

This clonotype was seen at least ten times. The genes are TRBV10-3 and TRBJ2-3, with D possibly matching TRBD2 (5 bases). The CDR3 sequence is 15 residues long. Per germline, CDR1 ENHRY and CDR2 SYGVKD. V was trimmed by 3 bases and J by 0 bases, leaving 10 bases between them. DNA for the CDR3: TGTGCCATCAGTGAACCCGGACTGAGCACAGATACGCAGTATTTT. This translates into CAISEPGLSTDTQYF.